A single sample is the source of the 28 T cell receptor beta chains below, sequenced in a study of cytotoxic CD8 clonotypes in ibrutinib-treated CLL. The data were produced by immunoSEQ multiplex PCR, yet TCRdb's version contains in-frame clones alone and is incomplete. Among roughly 250,000 clones listed, under 80% were seen once. Sequenced here: PBMCs, sampled after 24 months of ibrutinib treatment. Source of these receptors: a human donor with chronic lymphocytic leukemia.

This rearrangement joins TRBV10-3 to TRBJ2-3; D is unclear. Trimming cost V 4 bases and J 3 bases, with 8 bases left between them. This CDR3 contains 13 residues. Germline CDR1 reads ENHRY; CDR2 reads SYGVKD. CDR3 loop: CAISGRETDTQYF. The DNA for the CDR3 is TGTGCCATCAGTGGGAGAGAGACAGATACGCAGTATTTT.

The chain couples TRBV9 to TRBJ2-6; D might be TRBD1 (5 bases). Germline V gene sequence: CDR1 SGDLS, CDR2 YYNGEE. V was shortened by 1 base and J by 0 bases, with 8 bases between the two germline ends. The CDR3 runs to 16 residues. The CDR3 DNA sequence: TGTGCCAGCAGCGTATCGACAGTCTCTGGGGCCAACGTCCTGACTTTC. It encodes CASSVSTVSGANVLTF.

This chain connects TRBV28 to TRBJ2-1, with D perhaps TRBD2 (6 bases). Trimming pared 10 bases from V and 15 bases from J, leaving 25 bases between. CDR3 length: 13 amino acids. Germline CDR1 MDHEN, CDR2 SYDVKM. CDR3 DNA: TGTGCCACTTCGATGGGACTCCTCAGGATTCCGTTCTTC. Translating it yields CATSMGLLRIPFF.

The chain couples TRBV28 to TRBJ2-1; TRBD2 matches at 7 bases. This CDR3 comprises 15 residues. The V gene end was trimmed by 5 bases and the J gene end by 1 base; junction bases not matched to a gene: 5. Germline V CDR1 and CDR2: MDHEN, SYDVKM. CDR3 region: CASSLRTRSYNEQFF. The CDR3 DNA sequence: TGTGCCAGCAGTCTCCGGACTAGGTCCTACAATGAGCAGTTCTTC.

The chain couples TRBV6-5 to TRBJ2-1; D possibly uses TRBD1 or TRBD2 (5 bases each). CDR3 size: 15 residues. In germline, CDR1 is MNHEY, CDR2 SVGAGI. V was shortened by 3 bases and J by 2 bases, with 11 bases between the two germline ends. The CDR3 nucleotides are TGTGCCAGCAGTTATGGGGGACCCCCCTACAATGAGCAGTTCTTC. It codes for CASSYGGPPYNEQFF.

About this clone: In the same sample, other DNA sequences code for this CDR3. The chain has TRBV7-2 and TRBJ2-7; TRBD2 matches at 8 bases. The V and J ends lost 5 bases and 8 bases, in that order; junction bases with no gene match: 11. The CDR3 loop spans 14 amino acids. Germline values: CDR1 SGHTA, CDR2 FQGNSA. Written as DNA, the CDR3 is TGTGCCAGCAGCGACCCGAGTAAGCGGGAGAAGCAGTACTTC. Its protein is CASSDPSKREKQYF.

V usage is TRBV5-4 and J usage is TRBJ2-7, with no clear D. Germline V gene data show CDR1 as SGHNT and CDR2 as YYREEE (reference sequence). V was pared by 0 bases and J by 3 bases, with 10 bases between. CDR3 length equals 14 residues. The CDR3 here is CASSLGTALYEQYF. CDR3 DNA sequence: TGTGCCAGCAGCTTGGGGACGGCCCTCTACGAGCAGTACTTC.

V gene TRBV29-1 combines with J gene TRBJ2-5, with 9 bases aligning to TRBD2. CDR3 length: 14 residues. V was pared by 7 bases and J by 4 bases, with 10 bases of the junction left unmatched. Germline lookup yields CDR1 SQVTM and CDR2 ANQGSEA. The CDR3 loop reads CSARFSGSLETQYF. The DNA for the CDR3 is TGCAGCGCCCGTTTTAGCGGGAGTTTAGAGACCCAGTACTTC.

This clone was recorded once. The rearrangement uses TRBV5-1 and TRBJ2-7; D possibly uses TRBD1 or TRBD2 (5 bases each). V was clipped by 0 bases and J by 10 bases, with 14 bases between them. Germline lookup yields CDR1 SGHRS and CDR2 YFSETQ. The CDR3 is 13 residues long. The CDR3 spells CASSLGGQGDQYF. For the CDR3, the DNA is TGCGCCAGCAGCTTGGGAGGGCAGGGTGATCAGTACTTC.

J is TRBJ2-1 and V is TRBV25-1, with unresolved D. V shed 3 bases and J shed 0 bases, with 9 bases lying between them. Germline CDR1 reads MGHDK; CDR2 reads SYGVNS. CDR3 length equals 15 residues. The CDR3 reads CASSDLQSSYNEQFF. CDR3 in DNA: TGTGCCAGCAGTGATTTACAGAGCTCCTACAATGAGCAGTTCTTC.

The CDR3 sequence is CASTSHGGTNQETQYF. The CDR3 coding sequence is TGTGCCAGCACCAGTCATGGGGGGACGAACCAAGAGACCCAGTACTTC. This chain connects TRBV27 to TRBJ2-5; a weak D match, TRBD2 (6 bases). V shed 7 bases and J shed 0 bases, with 18 bases lying between them. This CDR3 has 16 amino acids. CDR1 is MNHEY, CDR2 SMNVEV, per germline (reference sequence).

This chain joins TRBV5-1 and TRBJ2-1; no clear D gene. Trimming left V 0 bases short and J 6 bases short, with 10 bases between. Germline loops: CDR1 SGHRS, CDR2 YFSETQ. CDR3 size: 14 residues. The CDR3 loop reads CASSLAIGPNEQFF. In nucleotides, the CDR3 is TGCGCCAGCAGCTTGGCTATCGGGCCCAATGAGCAGTTCTTC.

The chain has TRBV6-5 and TRBJ2-7; a possible D gene is TRBD2 (5 bases). CDR3 length: 15 residues. From germline, CDR1 is MNHEY and CDR2 SVGAGI. The V gene lost 2 bases and the J gene lost 0 bases, with 11 bases spanning the gap. The CDR3 here is CASSYAADTSYEQYF. For the CDR3, the DNA is TGTGCCAGCAGTTACGCAGCGGATACCTCCTACGAGCAGTACTTC.

The J gene is TRBJ2-1, the V gene TRBV28; TRBD1 aligns across 10 bases. J lost 3 bases, V lost 5 bases, and 7 bases had no gene match. CDR3 length: 16 amino acids. Germline lookup yields CDR1 MDHEN and CDR2 SYDVKM. This CDR3 reads CASSRPGQGFYNEQFF. In DNA form, the CDR3 reads TGTGCCAGCAGTCGCCCGGGACAGGGGTTCTACAATGAGCAGTTCTTC. Drawing the rest from reference TRBV28 and TRBJ2-1, the complete variable domain is DVKVTQSSRYLVKRTGEKVFLECVQDMDHENMFWYRQDPGLGLRLIYFSYDVKMKEKGDIPEGYSVSREKKERFSLILESASTNQTSMYLCASSRPGQGFYNEQFFGPGTRLTVL.

This chain uses TRBV2 with TRBJ2-2; D is unclear. V gave up 5 bases and J gave up 4 bases, with 14 bases separating them. This CDR3 comprises 15 residues. Germline V gene data show CDR1 as SNHLY and CDR2 as FYNNEI. Here the CDR3 reads CASSPDTAGTGELFF. In DNA, the CDR3 is TGTGCCAGCAGTCCCGACACCGCCGGCACCGGGGAGCTGTTTTTT. The entire variable domain, with the rest obtained from reference TRBV2 and TRBJ2-2, is as follows: EPEVTQTPSHQVTQMGQEVILRCVPISNHLYFYWYRQILGQKVEFLVSFYNNEISEKSEIFDDQFSVERPDGSNFTLKIRSTKLEDSAMYFCASSPDTAGTGELFFGEGSRLTVL.

This sequence joins TRBV4-2 and TRBJ2-5; 8 bases match TRBD2. The CDR3 covers 16 residues. Germline CDR1 is LGHNA and CDR2 is YNFKEQ. Germline trimming cut 1 base from V and 5 bases from J; bases unmatched to any gene: 9. For the CDR3, the DNA is TGTGCCAGCAGCCAAGGGAGACGGGAGGGGACCGAGACCCAGTACTTC. This encodes CASSQGRREGTETQYF.

This chain joins TRBV6-4 and TRBJ2-2; 8 positions match TRBD2. Germline trimming cut 6 bases from V and 0 bases from J; bases unmatched to any gene: 9. Germline values: CDR1 MRHNA, CDR2 SNTAGT. This CDR3 has 17 residues. The chain's CDR3 is CASRPGGGPANTGELFF. The DNA of the CDR3 is TGTGCCAGCAGGCCCGGGGGGGGTCCCGCGAACACCGGGGAGCTGTTTTTT.

The genes are TRBV5-6 and TRBJ2-5; D is undetermined. The germline gives CDR1 SGHDT, CDR2 YYEEEE. Trimming took 1 base from V and 4 from J, leaving 5 bases between them. CDR3 size: 12 residues. The CDR3 DNA reads as TGTGCCAGCAGCTTGAGGACAGAGACCCAGTACTTC. This encodes CASSLRTETQYF.

This rearrangement joins TRBV5-1 to TRBJ2-1; D gene uncertain. The CDR3 covers 16 residues. From germline, CDR1 is SGHRS and CDR2 YFSETQ. Between the trimmed V and J ends, which lost 1 base and 0 bases, there was a span of 11 bases. CDR3 in DNA: TGCGCCAGCAGCTTGCAGGCGGAGTCCTCCTACAATGAGCAGTTCTTC. It translates to CASSLQAESSYNEQFF.

This chain uses TRBV29-1 with TRBJ2-4, with 14 bases fitting TRBD2. V trimming: 6 bases; J trimming: 2 bases; junction bases outside the gene matches: 9. The length of the CDR3 is 17 residues. Looked up from germline, CDR1 is SQVTM and CDR2 is ANQGSEA. For the CDR3, the DNA is TGCAGCGTCGGGGGGACTAGCGGGAGTTTTACCAAAAACATTCAGTACTTC. Translating it yields CSVGGTSGSFTKNIQYF.

V usage is TRBV14 and J usage is TRBJ2-1; TRBD2 matches at 9 bases. With 4 bases clipped from V and 6 bases from J, the junction kept 7 bases outside the gene matches. CDR1 and CDR2 from the germline V gene are SGHDN and FVKESK. CDR3 length equals 15 residues. CDR3 residues: CASSRPGLARNEQFF. CDR3 DNA sequence: TGTGCCAGCAGCCGACCGGGACTAGCTCGCAATGAGCAGTTCTTC.

The V and J genes are TRBV5-1 and TRBJ2-7; D gene uncertain. Germline-derived CDR1 and CDR2 are SGHRS and YFSETQ. The V end lost 1 base, the J end lost 1 base, and 6 bases lay between the germline ends. The CDR3 has 13 amino acids. The CDR3 loop reads CASSLMESYEQYF. As DNA, the CDR3 is TGCGCCAGCAGCTTGATGGAGTCCTACGAGCAGTACTTC.

This chain uses TRBV20-1 with TRBJ1-4, with D uncertain. The CDR3 has 11 residues. The germline V gene encodes CDR1 DFQATT and CDR2 SNEGSKA (reference sequence). V was clipped by 6 bases and J by 5 bases, with 7 bases between them. In DNA, the CDR3 is TGCAGTGCCGCCAAGAATGAAAAACTGTTTTTT. The encoded protein is CSAAKNEKLFF.

The chain uses TRBV29-1 and TRBJ2-2; D is ambiguous. Germline V gene lookup returns CDR1 SQVTM and CDR2 ANQGSEA. The V gene lost 3 bases and the J gene lost 6 bases, with 8 bases spanning the gap. This CDR3 contains 12 residues. CDR3 protein: CSVENGSGELFF. The CDR3 bases are TGCAGCGTTGAGAACGGGTCCGGGGAGCTGTTTTTT.

The chain recombines TRBV18 with TRBJ2-1; D call uncertain. Germline V gives CDR1 KGHSH, CDR2 LQKENI. V lost 3 bases, J lost 7 bases, and 10 bases lay in between. The CDR3 is 13 residues long. The CDR3 loop is CASSPVASNEQFF. The CDR3 DNA reads as TGTGCCAGCTCACCTGTGGCCTCTAATGAGCAGTTCTTC.

This sequence joins TRBV28 and TRBJ1-2; D is undetermined. The CDR3 consists of 14 residues. V was cut by 7 bases and J by 4 bases, with 16 bases left in between. From germline, CDR1 is MDHEN and CDR2 SYDVKM. The DNA of the CDR3 is TGTGCCAGCACCCTCCCTGGCGTATTCTATGGCTACACCTTC. Translated, it gives CASTLPGVFYGYTF.

This rearrangement joins TRBV19 to TRBJ1-5; TRBD1 matches 9 bases. Germline assignment: CDR1 LNHDA and CDR2 SQIVND (reference sequence). With V trimmed by 6 bases and J by 3 bases, 9 bases remained unmatched. This CDR3 has 16 residues. For the CDR3, the DNA is TGTGCCAGTAGCTCCCGGGACAGGGTGTTCAATCAGCCCCAGCATTTT. This translates into CASSSRDRVFNQPQHF.

The chain couples TRBV29-1 to TRBJ1-1; D ambiguous. The CDR3 sequence is 11 residues long. The V and J ends lost 4 bases and 5 bases respectively, with 8 bases between them. Germline values: CDR1 SQVTM, CDR2 ANQGSEA. In DNA, the CDR3 is TGCAGCGTTGGCTCAGTTACTGAAGCTTTCTTT. Its protein is CSVGSVTEAFF.